These 2 T cell receptor beta chains were all obtained from the same sample, sequenced in a study of blood T cells in healthy people across ages. The authors ran a second PCR of 7 to 11 cycles using a sample-barcoded 5' primer and a J-beta primer mix. TCRdb reprocessed the 5' RACE reads via MiXCR and lists one record per CDR3 protein. Among 1.5 million to 2 million distinct CDR3 sequences listed, around half were seen once. What was sequenced was blood. Every receptor here comes from a woman aged 35 to 49 in good health.

The chain carries TRBV28 and TRBJ2-7, with 7 positions matching TRBD1. Germline CDR1 and CDR2: MDHEN and SYDVKM. The V gene end was trimmed by 5 bases and the J gene end by 3 bases; junction bases not matched to a gene: 7. This CDR3 spans 14 amino acids. This CDR3 reads CASSGWDRLYEQYF. The DNA for the CDR3 is TGTGCCAGCAGTGGGTGGGACAGACTCTACGAGCAGTACTTC.

The sample holds a few counts of this clonotype. The chain is built from TRBV20-1 and TRBJ2-1; a weak D match, TRBD1 (6 bases). Germline loops: CDR1 DFQATT, CDR2 SNEGSKA (reference sequence). The CDR3 covers 15 residues. Trimming shortened V by 3 bases and J by 4 bases, and 16 bases separated the two germline ends. The CDR3 reads CSARVRTVFYNEQFF. In nucleotides, the CDR3 is TGCAGTGCTAGGGTACGGACAGTCTTTTACAATGAGCAGTTCTTC.